The source of this T cell receptor (beta chain) is a study of blood T cell repertoires in COVID-19 (TCRdb year 2020). Regarding the research as a whole: Samples from collaborators originated in the United States, Italy and Spain and spanned both the acute and convalescent phases of COVID-19. Samples were obtained from the ongoing ImmuneRACE study (first 160 participants) and from 950 to 1,500 subjects provided by 6 global collaborators. The dataset comprised deeply sampled blood TCRbeta repertoires from subjects exposed to, actively infected with, or recovered from COVID-19. The sample metadata nearly always contained a de-identified subject ID, COVID-19 status, age in years and sex. The repertoires were released in a freely available public database intended as a resource for research on the immune response to SARS-CoV-2. Where HLA class I and class II types were available, the types were taken from metadata supplied by the sample provider, not from assay-based typing. The prospective study material was composed of cDNA or gDNA derived from T cells, B-cell-depleted T cells, or PBMCs. General conclusions and limits of the study: The quantity of clinical and demographic metadata differed by source and by participant and was supplied without curation.

Participants in the prospective study were aged about 18 to 95 years, lived in some 24 United States geographic areas, and enrolled through a virtual design. To assign participants to cohorts, the prospective study relied on clinical history that participants themselves reported in a screening survey and a study questionnaire. Exposed participants had been in contact, within 2 weeks of entering the study, with a person who had a PCR-confirmed or clinician-diagnosed case of COVID-19. In the prospective study, mobile phlebotomists collected whole blood, serum and a nasopharyngeal or oropharyngeal swab from each participant. Prospective study participants could optionally give additional blood draws and questionnaires over a roughly 2-month period. Prospective study blood samples were shipped either frozen or at room temperature before DNA extraction. V ends up 4 bases short and J 3 bases short, with an unmatched junction base count of 2. The germline V gene specifies KGHDR as CDR1 and SFDVKD as CDR2. From the cysteine up to the phenylalanine, the CDR3 has a length of 15 residues. The kept DNA is CDR3 alone, 45 bases in frame from the first base.

The immunoSEQ Assay, a bias-controlled multiplex PCR, was used to amplify TCRbeta CDR3 regions from genomic DNA. Under the source paper's analysis protocol: Nucleated cell counts per sample were estimated from amplification of reference gene primers within the assay. Sequence reads were collapsed and filtered to measure the absolute abundance of every unique TCRbeta CDR3 rearrangement. For each sample, productive Simpson clonality was calculated by taking the square root of Simpson's diversity index across productive rearrangements. Not all clones reach the TCRdb copy of this immuneACCESS table, which keeps in-frame sequences only. Checked studies attribute under half of the gap to unresolved V genes and leave the rest unexplained. V, J and clone size are those of that table, while D and trimming were read from the DNA. This sample has 140,000 to 150,000 clones in its table, and about nine tenths of those were observed once. The ten largest clonotypes hold about 4% of the sample.

A word on this clone: Its antigen is unknown. No base quality information exists; no much larger clone differs at one position.

Material for sequencing was PBMCs or T cells enriched from blood (not recorded which). Recombination connected TRBV24-1 to TRBJ2-3; 11 bases in between match TRBD1. The TCR comes from a middle-aged woman who had been exposed to COVID-19. CDR3 loop: CATSDRDRGTDTQYF. The bases read TGTGCCACCAGTGACCGGGACAGGGGGACAGATACGCAGTATTTT.